This T cell receptor (beta chain) derives from a study of CD4 T cells in relation to SARS-CoV-2 and coronaviruses. Study information: After 10 days of antigen culture, PBMC TCR beta CDR3s were sequenced. Crossreactive spike epitopes shared across donors were mapped to their HLA restriction.

TCRdb's table, derived via immunoSEQ multiplex PCR, lists solely in-frame clones and lacks some. The sample yields 25,000 to 35,000 clones, 76% seen once. This clone came up a few times. Its antigen is not identified. CD4+ T cells from unexposed donors were obtained before the COVID-19 pandemic (2011-2018). After ten to eleven days of culture, CD4+ T cells were isolated. The sequence came from a human donor in good health. Material: CD4+ T cells from PBMCs, cultured in vitro.

CDR3 DNA sequence: TGTGCCAGTAGTGGACGGCAAAAACTGTTTTTT. Encoded protein: CASSGRQKLFF. This chain connects TRBV19 to TRBJ1-4; no reliable D call. The CDR3 extends over 11 amino acids. Germline CDR1 is LNHDA and CDR2 is SQIVND (reference sequence). V was trimmed by 5 bases and J by 9 bases, leaving 7 bases between them. The full variable domain, its missing parts supplied by reference TRBV19 and TRBJ1-4, is DGGITQSPKYLFRKEGQNVTLSCEQNLNHDAMYWYRQDPGQGLRLIYYSQIVNDFQKGDIAEGYSVSREKKESFPLTVTSAQKNPTAFYLCASSGRQKLFFGSGTQLSVL.